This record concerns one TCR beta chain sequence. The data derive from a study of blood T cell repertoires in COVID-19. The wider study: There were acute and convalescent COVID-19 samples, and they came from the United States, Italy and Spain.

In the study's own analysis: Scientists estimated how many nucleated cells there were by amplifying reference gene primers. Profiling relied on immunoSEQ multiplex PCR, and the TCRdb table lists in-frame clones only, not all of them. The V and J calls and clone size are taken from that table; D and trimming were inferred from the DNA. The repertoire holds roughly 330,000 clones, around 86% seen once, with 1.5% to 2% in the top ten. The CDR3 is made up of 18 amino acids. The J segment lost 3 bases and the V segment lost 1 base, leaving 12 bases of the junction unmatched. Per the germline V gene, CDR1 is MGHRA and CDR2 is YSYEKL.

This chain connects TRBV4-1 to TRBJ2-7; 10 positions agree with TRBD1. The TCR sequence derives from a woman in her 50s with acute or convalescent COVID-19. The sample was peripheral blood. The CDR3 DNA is TGCGCCAGCAGCCAAGGATCTCTAGGGACAGGGGCTCTCTACGAGCAGTACTTC. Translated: CASSQGSLGTGALYEQYF.